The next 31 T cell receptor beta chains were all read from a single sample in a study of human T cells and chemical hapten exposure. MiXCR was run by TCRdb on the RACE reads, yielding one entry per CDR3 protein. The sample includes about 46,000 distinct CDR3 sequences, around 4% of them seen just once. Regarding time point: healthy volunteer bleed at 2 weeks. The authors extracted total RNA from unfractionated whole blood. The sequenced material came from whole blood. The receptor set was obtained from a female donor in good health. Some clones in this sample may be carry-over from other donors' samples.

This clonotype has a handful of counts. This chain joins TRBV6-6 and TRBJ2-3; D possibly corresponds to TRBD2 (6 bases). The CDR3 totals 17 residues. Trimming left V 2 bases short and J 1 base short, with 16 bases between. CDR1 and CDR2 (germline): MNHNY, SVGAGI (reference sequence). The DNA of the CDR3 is TGTGCCAGCAGTTACGGTCTCGGGGGTCGTGGCACAGATACGCAGTATTTT. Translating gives CASSYGLGGRGTDTQYF.

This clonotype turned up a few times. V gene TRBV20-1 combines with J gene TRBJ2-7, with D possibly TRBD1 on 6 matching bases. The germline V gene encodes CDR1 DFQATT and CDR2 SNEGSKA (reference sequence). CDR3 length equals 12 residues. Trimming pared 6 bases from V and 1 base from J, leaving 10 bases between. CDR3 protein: CSAPGQSYEQYF. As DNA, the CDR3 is TGCAGTGCCCCGGGACAATCCTACGAGCAGTACTTC.

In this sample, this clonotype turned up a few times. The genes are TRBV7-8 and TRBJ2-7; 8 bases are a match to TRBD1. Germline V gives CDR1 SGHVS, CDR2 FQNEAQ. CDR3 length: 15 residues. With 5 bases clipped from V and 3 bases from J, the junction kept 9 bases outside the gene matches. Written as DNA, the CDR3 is TGTGCCAGCAGCCCGGGACAGGAGGATTACTACGAGCAGTACTTC. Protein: CASSPGQEDYYEQYF.

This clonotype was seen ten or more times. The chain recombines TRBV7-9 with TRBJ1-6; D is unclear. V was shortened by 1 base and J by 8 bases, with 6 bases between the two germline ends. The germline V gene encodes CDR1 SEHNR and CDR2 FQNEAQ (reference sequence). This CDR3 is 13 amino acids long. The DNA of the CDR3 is TGTGCCAGCAGCTTAGATGGGCATTCACCCCTCCACTTT. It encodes CASSLDGHSPLHF.

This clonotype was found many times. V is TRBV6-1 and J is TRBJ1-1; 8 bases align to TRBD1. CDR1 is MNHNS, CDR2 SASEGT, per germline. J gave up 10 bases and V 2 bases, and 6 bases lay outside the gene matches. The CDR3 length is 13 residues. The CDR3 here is CASSERKGTGAFF. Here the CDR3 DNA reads TGTGCCAGCAGTGAACGGAAAGGGACAGGAGCTTTCTTT.

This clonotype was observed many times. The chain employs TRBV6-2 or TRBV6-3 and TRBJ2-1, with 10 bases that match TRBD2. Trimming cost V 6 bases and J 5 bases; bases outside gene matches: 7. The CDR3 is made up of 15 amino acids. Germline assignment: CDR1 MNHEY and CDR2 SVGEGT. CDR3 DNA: TGTGCCAGCAGAACCCTAGCGGGAGCGGACAATGAGCAGTTCTTC. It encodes CASRTLAGADNEQFF.

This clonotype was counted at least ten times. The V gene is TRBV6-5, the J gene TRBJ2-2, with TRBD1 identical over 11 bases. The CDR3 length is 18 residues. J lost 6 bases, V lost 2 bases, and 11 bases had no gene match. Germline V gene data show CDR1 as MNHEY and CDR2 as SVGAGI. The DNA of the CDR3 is TGTGCCAGCAGTTACGCAGGACAGGGGGCGATGCCTCCCGGGGAGCTGTTTTTT. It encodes CASSYAGQGAMPPGELFF.

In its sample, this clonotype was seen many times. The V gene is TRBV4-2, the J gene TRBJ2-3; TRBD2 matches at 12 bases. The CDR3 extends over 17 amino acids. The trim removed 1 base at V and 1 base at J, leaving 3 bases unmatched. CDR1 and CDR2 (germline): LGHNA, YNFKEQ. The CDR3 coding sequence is TGTGCCAGCAGCCAAGGGCGACTAGCGGGGGGCACAGATACGCAGTATTTT. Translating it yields CASSQGRLAGGTDTQYF.

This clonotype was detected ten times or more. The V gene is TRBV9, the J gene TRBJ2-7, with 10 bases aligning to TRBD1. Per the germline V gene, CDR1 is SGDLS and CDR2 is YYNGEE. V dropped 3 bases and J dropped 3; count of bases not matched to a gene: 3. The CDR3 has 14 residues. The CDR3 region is CASSAGQGNYEQYF. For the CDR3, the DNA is TGTGCCAGCAGCGCGGGACAGGGGAACTACGAGCAGTACTTC.

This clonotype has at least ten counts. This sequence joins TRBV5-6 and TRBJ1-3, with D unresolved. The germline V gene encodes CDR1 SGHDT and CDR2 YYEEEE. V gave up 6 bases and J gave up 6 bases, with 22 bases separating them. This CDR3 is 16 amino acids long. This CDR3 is CASTSGYAGSENTIYF. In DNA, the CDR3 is TGTGCCAGCACATCAGGTTACGCGGGGAGTGAAAACACCATATATTTT.

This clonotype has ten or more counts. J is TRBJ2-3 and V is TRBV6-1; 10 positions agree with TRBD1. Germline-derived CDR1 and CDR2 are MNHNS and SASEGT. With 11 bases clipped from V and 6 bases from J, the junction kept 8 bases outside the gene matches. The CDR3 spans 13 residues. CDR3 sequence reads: CAVDRGPWDTQYF. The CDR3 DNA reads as TGTGCCGTCGACAGGGGGCCATGGGATACGCAGTATTTT.

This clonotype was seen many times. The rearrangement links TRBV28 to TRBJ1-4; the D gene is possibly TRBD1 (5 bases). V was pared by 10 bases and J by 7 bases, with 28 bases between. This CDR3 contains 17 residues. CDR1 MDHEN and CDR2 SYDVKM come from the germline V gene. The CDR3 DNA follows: TGTGCCATTACCCCAGCCCCAGTTTGGGGCCACCGTGAAAAACTGTTTTTT. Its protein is CAITPAPVWGHREKLFF.

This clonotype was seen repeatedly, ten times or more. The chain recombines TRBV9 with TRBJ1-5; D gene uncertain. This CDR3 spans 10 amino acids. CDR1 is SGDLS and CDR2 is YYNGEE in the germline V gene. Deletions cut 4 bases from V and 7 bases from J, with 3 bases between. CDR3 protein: CASSPQPQHF. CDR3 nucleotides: TGTGCCAGCAGCCCACAGCCCCAGCATTTT.

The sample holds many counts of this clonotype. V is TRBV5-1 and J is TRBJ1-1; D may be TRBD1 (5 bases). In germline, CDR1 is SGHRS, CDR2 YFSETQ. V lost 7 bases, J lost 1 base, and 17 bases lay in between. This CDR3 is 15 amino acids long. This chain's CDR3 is CASSLGVGENTEAFF. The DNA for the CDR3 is TGCGCCAGCTCCCTGGGCGTGGGGGAGAACACTGAAGCTTTCTTT.

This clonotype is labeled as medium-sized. In DNA, the CDR3 is TGCAGCGTTGTTTGGCAGGGGGACACTGAAGCTTTCTTT. Its translation is CSVVWQGDTEAFF. The chain joins TRBV29-1 to TRBJ1-1; TRBD1 matches at 7 bases. CDR1 is SQVTM, CDR2 ANQGSEA, per germline. The ends lost 4 bases at V and 3 bases at J; junction bases unmatched: 5. This CDR3 contains 13 residues.

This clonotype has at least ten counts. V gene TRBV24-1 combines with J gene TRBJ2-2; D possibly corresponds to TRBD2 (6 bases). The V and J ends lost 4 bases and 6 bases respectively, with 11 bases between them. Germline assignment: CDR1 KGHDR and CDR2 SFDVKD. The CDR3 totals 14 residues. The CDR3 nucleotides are TGTGCCACCAGTGACAGACTAGATTCCGGGGAGCTGTTTTTT. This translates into CATSDRLDSGELFF.

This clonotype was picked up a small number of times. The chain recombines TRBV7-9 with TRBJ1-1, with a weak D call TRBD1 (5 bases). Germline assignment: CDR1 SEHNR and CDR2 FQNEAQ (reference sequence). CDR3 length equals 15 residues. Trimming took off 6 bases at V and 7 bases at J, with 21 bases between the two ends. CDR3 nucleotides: TGTGCCAGCAGTCCTAGTACTGGGTCGGGACTTGAAGCTTTCTTT. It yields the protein CASSPSTGSGLEAFF.

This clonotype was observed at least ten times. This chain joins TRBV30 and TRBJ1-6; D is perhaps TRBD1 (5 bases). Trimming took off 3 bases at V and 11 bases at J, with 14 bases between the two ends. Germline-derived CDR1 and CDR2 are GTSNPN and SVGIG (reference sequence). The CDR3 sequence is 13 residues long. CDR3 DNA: TGTGCCTGGAGCGCGGGGACCCCACCACCCCTCCACTTT. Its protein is CAWSAGTPPPLHF. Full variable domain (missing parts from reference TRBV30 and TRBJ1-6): SQTIHQWPATLVQPVGSPLSLECTVEGTSNPNLYWYRQAAGRGLQLLFYSVGIGQISSEVPQNLSASRPQDRQFILSSKKLLLSDSGFYLCAWSAGTPPPLHFGNGTRLTVT.

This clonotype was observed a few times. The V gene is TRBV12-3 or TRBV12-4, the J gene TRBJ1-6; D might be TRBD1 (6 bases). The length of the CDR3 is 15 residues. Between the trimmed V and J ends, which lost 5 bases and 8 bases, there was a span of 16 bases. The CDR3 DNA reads TGTGCCAGCAGTCGGATGGGGGGGCAGGATTCACCCCTCCACTTT. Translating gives CASSRMGGQDSPLHF.

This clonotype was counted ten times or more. Here the CDR3 DNA reads TGCAGTGCAGGGGGGGGGACAGGGGATCATGGCGAGCAGTACTTC. This gives the protein CSAGGGTGDHGEQYF. The V and J genes are TRBV20-1 and TRBJ2-7; 10 bases agree with TRBD1. The V and J ends lost 6 bases and 6 bases, in that order; junction bases with no gene match: 14. Germline loops: CDR1 DFQATT, CDR2 SNEGSKA (reference sequence). The CDR3 extends over 15 amino acids.

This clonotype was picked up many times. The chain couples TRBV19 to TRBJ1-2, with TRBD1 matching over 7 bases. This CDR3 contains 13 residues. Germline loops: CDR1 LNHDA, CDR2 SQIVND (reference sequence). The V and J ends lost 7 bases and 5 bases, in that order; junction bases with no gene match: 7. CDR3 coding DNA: TGTGCCAGTACCCCGGGACAGACTTATGGCTACACCTTC. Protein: CASTPGQTYGYTF.

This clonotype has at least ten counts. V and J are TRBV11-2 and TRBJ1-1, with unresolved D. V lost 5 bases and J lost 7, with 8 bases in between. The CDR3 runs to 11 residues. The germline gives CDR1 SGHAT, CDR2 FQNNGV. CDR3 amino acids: CASSPGFEAFF. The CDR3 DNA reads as TGTGCCAGCAGCCCTGGATTTGAAGCTTTCTTT.

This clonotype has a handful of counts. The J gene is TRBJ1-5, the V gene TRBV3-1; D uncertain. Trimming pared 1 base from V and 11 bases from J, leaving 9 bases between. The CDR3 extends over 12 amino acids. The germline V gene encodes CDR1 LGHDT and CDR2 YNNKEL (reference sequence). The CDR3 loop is CASSQGQLAQHF. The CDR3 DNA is TGTGCCAGCAGCCAAGGGCAGTTGGCCCAGCATTTT.

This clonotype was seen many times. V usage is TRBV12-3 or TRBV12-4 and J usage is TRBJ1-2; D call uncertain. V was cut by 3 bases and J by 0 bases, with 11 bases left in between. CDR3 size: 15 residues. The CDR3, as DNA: TGTGCCAGCAGTTTCCCGGGAAGGACTAACTATGGCTACACCTTC. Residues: CASSFPGRTNYGYTF.

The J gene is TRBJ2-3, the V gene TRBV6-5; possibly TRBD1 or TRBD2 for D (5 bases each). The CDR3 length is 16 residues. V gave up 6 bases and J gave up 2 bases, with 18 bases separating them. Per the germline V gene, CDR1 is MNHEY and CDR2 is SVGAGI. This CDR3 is CASRRRGDRVTDTQYF. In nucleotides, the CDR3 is TGTGCCAGCAGAAGGCGTGGGGACCGGGTCACAGATACGCAGTATTTT.

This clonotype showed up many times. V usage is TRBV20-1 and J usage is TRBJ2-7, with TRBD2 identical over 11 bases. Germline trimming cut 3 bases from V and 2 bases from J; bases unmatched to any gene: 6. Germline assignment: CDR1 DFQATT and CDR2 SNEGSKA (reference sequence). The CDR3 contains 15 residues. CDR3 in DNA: TGCAGTGCTAGTCGTAGCGGGGGGGCCCCCTACGAGCAGTACTTC. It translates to CSASRSGGAPYEQYF.

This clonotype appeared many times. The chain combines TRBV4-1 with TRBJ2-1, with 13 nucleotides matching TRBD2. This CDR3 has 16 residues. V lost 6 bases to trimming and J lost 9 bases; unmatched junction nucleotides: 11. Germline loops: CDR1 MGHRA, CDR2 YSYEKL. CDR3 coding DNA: TGCGCCAGCAGTCAAATACTAGCGGGGGGGCAGGGTGAGCAGTTCTTC. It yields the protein CASSQILAGGQGEQFF.

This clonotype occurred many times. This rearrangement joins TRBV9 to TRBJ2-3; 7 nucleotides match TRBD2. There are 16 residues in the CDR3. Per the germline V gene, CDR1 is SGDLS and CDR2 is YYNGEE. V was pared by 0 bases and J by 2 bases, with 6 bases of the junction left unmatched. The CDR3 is CASSVGGSGYTDTQYF. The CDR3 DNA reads TGTGCCAGCAGCGTAGGGGGTAGCGGGTACACAGATACGCAGTATTTT. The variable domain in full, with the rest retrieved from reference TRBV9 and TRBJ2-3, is DSGVTQTPKHLITATGQRVTLRCSPRSGDLSVYWYQQSLDQGLQFLIQYYNGEERAKGNILERFSAQQFPDLHSELNLSSLELGDSALYFCASSVGGSGYTDTQYFGPGTRLTVL.

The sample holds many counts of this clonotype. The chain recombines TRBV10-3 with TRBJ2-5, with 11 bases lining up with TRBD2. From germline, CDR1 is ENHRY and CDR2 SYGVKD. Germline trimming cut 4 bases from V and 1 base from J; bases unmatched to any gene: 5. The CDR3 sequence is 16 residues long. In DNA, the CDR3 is TGTGCCATCAGTGGGCTAGCGGGGGGCCTCCAAGAGACCCAGTACTTC. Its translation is CAISGLAGGLQETQYF.

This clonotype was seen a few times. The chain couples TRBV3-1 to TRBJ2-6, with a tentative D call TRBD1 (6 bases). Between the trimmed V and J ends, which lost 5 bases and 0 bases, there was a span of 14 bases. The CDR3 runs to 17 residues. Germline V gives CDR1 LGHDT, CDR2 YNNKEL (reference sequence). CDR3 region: CASSKKRDTSGANVLTF. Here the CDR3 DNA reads TGTGCCAGCAGCAAGAAAAGGGACACCTCTGGGGCCAACGTCCTGACTTTC.

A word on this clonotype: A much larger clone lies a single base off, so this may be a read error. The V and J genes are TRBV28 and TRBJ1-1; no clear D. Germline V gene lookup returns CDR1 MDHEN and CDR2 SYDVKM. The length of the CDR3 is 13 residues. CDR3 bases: TGTGACAGCAGTTTATCAGATTACACTGAAGCTTTCTTT. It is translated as CDSSLSDYTEAFF.